Below are 21 T cell receptor beta chains sequenced from a single sample in a study of blood T cells in healthy people across ages (dated by TCRdb to 2015 to 2017). Libraries were made using 5' RACE. Sequencer: Illumina HiSeq 2500. The second PCR ran for roughly 7 to 11 cycles and used a J-beta primer mix along with a sample-barcoded 5' primer. TCRdb itself trimmed the public reads at Q25 with fastp, ran MiXCR and retained productive beta chains. Rows are combined by CDR3 protein, so each entry shows the most common genes and DNA. For this sample there are 850,000 to 1,300,000 distinct CDR3 sequences; over 35% appear just once. The ten largest account for approximately 17% of the sample. Specimen: blood. These receptors were taken from a woman aged 55 to 70 in good health.

This chain joins TRBV5-6 and TRBJ2-5; D may be TRBD2 (7 bases). The J call may be mistaken, given a closer DNA end match to TRBJ2-7. The germline CDR1 and CDR2 sequences are SGHDT and YYEEEE. The CDR3 contains 15 residues. The CDR3 loop is CASSVTRGARYEQYF. CDR3 coding DNA: TGTGCCAGCAGCGTGACCCGGGGGGCGCGTTACGAGCAGTACTTC.

The rearrangement uses TRBV12-3 or TRBV12-4 and TRBJ1-1; D gene uncertain. The V and J ends lost 4 bases and 3 bases respectively, with 12 bases between them. The CDR3 has 14 amino acids. The CDR3 spells CASSSLPVDTEAFF. The CDR3 DNA reads TGTGCCAGCAGTTCCCTACCGGTTGACACTGAAGCTTTCTTT.

This clonotype was picked up a small number of times. This chain connects TRBV29-1 to TRBJ2-5, with a weak D call TRBD1 (6 bases). Germline V CDR1 and CDR2: SQVTM, ANQGSEA. Trimming removed 3 bases at V and 2 bases at J, with 19 bases between. The CDR3 is 16 residues long. The CDR3 sequence is CSVDGTTQGLQETQYF. CDR3 nucleotides: TGCAGCGTTGATGGGACAACGCAAGGCCTACAAGAGACCCAGTACTTC.

This clonotype has only one observation. The chain combines TRBV20-1 with TRBJ1-2, with a weak D call TRBD1 (5 bases). The CDR3 contains 14 residues. Per the germline V gene, CDR1 is DFQATT and CDR2 is SNEGSKA (reference sequence). Deletions cut 0 bases from V and 2 bases from J, with 10 bases between. CDR3 amino acids: CSARDLQANYGYTF. The CDR3 DNA reads as TGCAGTGCTAGAGATCTACAGGCCAACTATGGCTACACCTTC.

The chain has TRBV11-1 and TRBJ2-7, with D uncertain. The CDR3 spans 13 residues. Trimming removed 2 bases at V and 3 bases at J, with 8 bases between. Germline V gene data show CDR1 as SGHAT and CDR2 as FQDESV (reference sequence). The CDR3 nucleotides are TGTGCCAGCAGCTTAAGGTCCTACTACGAGCAGTACTTC. Its protein is CASSLRSYYEQYF. The variable domain in full, with the rest retrieved from reference TRBV11-1 and TRBJ2-7, is EAEVAQSPRYKITEKSQAVAFWCDPISGHATLYWYRQILGQGPELLVQFQDESVVDDSQLPKDRFSAERLKGVDSTLKIQPAELGDSAMYLCASSLRSYYEQYFGPGTRLTVT.

The chain joins TRBV6-2 or TRBV6-3 to TRBJ1-1, with no clear D. Trimming cost V 7 bases and J 5 bases, with 23 bases left between them. This CDR3 contains 16 residues. Germline values: CDR1 MNHEY, CDR2 SVGEGT. This CDR3 reads CASTGRTWLQLTEAFF. Here the CDR3 DNA reads TGTGCCAGCACAGGCAGGACGTGGTTGCAATTAACTGAAGCTTTCTTT.

The chain has TRBV12-3 or TRBV12-4 and TRBJ2-3; D may be TRBD2 (6 bases). Trimming took off 2 bases at V and 8 bases at J, with 17 bases between the two ends. The CDR3 length is 15 residues. The CDR3 DNA reads as TGTGCCAGCAGTTTATCCGACCTCTTGCGGGGTACGCAGTATTTT. Residues: CASSLSDLLRGTQYF.

This clonotype occurred a few times. The J gene is TRBJ2-3, the V gene TRBV11-2; TRBD2 might be the D (6 bases). The V gene lost 7 bases and the J gene lost 5 bases, with 16 bases spanning the gap. The CDR3 sequence is 14 residues long. Germline CDR1 reads SGHAT; CDR2 reads FQNNGV. The CDR3, as DNA: TGTGCCAGCACCCTCGGGAGCCGGATAGATACGCAGTATTTT. The encoded protein is CASTLGSRIDTQYF.

The CDR3 region has the DNA TGCAGTGCTCTCCCTTCTTTTAGCACAGATACGCAGTATTTT. Protein: CSALPSFSTDTQYF. The chain couples TRBV20-1 to TRBJ2-3, with D hard to call. Germline V gene sequence: CDR1 DFQATT, CDR2 SNEGSKA (reference sequence). Deletions cut 5 bases from V and 0 bases from J, with 12 bases between. This CDR3 has 14 amino acids.

Comments on this clonotype: This may be a read error, as it is one base from a much larger clone. The chain joins TRBV27 to TRBJ2-1; a weak D match, TRBD2 (5 bases). Germline-derived CDR1 and CDR2 are MNHEY and SMNVEV (reference sequence). This CDR3 has 14 amino acids. Here the CDR3 DNA reads TGTCCCAGCAGTCCGGGAATTAATGGGAATGAGCAGTTCTTC. Translation: CPSSPGINGNEQFF.

The rearrangement joins TRBV2 to TRBJ2-4; D is possibly TRBD1 or TRBD2 (6 bases each). Judging by the DNA end, TRBJ2-7 fits better; the J call may be wrong. This CDR3 comprises 12 residues. From germline, CDR1 is SNHLY and CDR2 FYNNEI. CDR3 sequence (DNA): TGTGCCAGACTAGGGGGGATTAACGAGCAGTACTTC. Translation gives CARLGGINEQYF.

V gene TRBV9 combines with J gene TRBJ2-1, with D perhaps TRBD2 (5 bases). This CDR3 spans 15 amino acids. V dropped 0 bases and J dropped 8 bases, with 15 bases sitting between them. Germline loops: CDR1 SGDLS, CDR2 YYNGEE. CDR3 DNA: TGTGCCAGCAGCGTAGGATCGGAGGTGGCTGATGAGCAGTTCTTC. This sequence encodes CASSVGSEVADEQFF. Looking up the rest from reference TRBV9 and TRBJ2-1 gives the full variable domain: DSGVTQTPKHLITATGQRVTLRCSPRSGDLSVYWYQQSLDQGLQFLIQYYNGEERAKGNILERFSAQQFPDLHSELNLSSLELGDSALYFCASSVGSEVADEQFFGPGTRLTVL.

The chain combines TRBV6-2 or TRBV6-3 with TRBJ2-5, with a weak D call TRBD2 (6 bases). The germline CDR1 and CDR2 sequences are MNHEY and SVGEGT. The CDR3 totals 13 residues. The CDR3: CATKRSGGETQYF. DNA of the CDR3: TGTGCAACGAAGAGGTCCGGGGGAGAGACCCAGTACTTC.

A few counts support this clonotype. This rearrangement joins TRBV29-1 to TRBJ2-1; 7 bases agree with TRBD2. V shed 2 bases, J shed 10 bases, and the junction held 8 bases outside the gene matches. The germline CDR1 and CDR2 sequences are SQVTM and ANQGSEA. CDR3 length: 13 residues. Here the CDR3 DNA reads TGCAGCGTTGAATGGGCGGGAGAACGAGAGCAGTTCTTC. It codes for CSVEWAGEREQFF.

The V and J genes are TRBV3-1 and TRBJ2-5, with D tentatively TRBD2 (7 bases). CDR1 and CDR2 from the germline V gene are LGHDT and YNNKEL (reference sequence). There are 15 residues in the CDR3. V was clipped by 4 bases and J by 2 bases, with 14 bases between them. This CDR3 reads CASSRMAGAQETQYF. The CDR3, as DNA: TGTGCCAGCAGCCGAATGGCGGGGGCACAAGAGACCCAGTACTTC.

The V and J genes are TRBV9 and TRBJ2-3; maybe TRBD1 (5 bases). Trimming shortened V by 3 bases and J by 5 bases, and 10 bases separated the two germline ends. The CDR3 spans 13 residues. Looked up from germline, CDR1 is SGDLS and CDR2 is YYNGEE. The CDR3 DNA is TGTGCCAGCAGCGACAGTCAGGGAGATACGCAGTATTTT. Translation gives CASSDSQGDTQYF.

A word on this clonotype: This may be a read error: a much more frequent sequence differs by one nucleotide. The V call is TRBV10-3, the J call TRBJ1-5; possibly TRBD1 for D (5 bases). The CDR3 is 17 residues long. Per the germline V gene, CDR1 is ENHRY and CDR2 is SYGVKD. For the CDR3, the DNA is TGTGCCGTCAGTGAGAGCCCAATGGGACTACTCAATCAGCCCCAGCATTTT. The encoded protein is CAVSESPMGLLNQPQHF.

The V and J genes are TRBV5-4 and TRBJ2-2; D perhaps matches TRBD1 (5 bases). Germline V gene data show CDR1 as SGHNT and CDR2 as YYREEE (reference sequence). The CDR3 runs to 13 residues. The germline V and J ends were trimmed by 2 bases and 6 bases, with 8 bases remaining between them. The CDR3, as DNA: TGTGCCAGCAGCTTTAAGGGGTCCGGGGAGCTGTTTTTT. Its translation: CASSFKGSGELFF.

The chain recombines TRBV12-3 or TRBV12-4 with TRBJ2-5, with TRBD2 matching 14 bases. The V segment lost 4 bases and the J segment 5 bases; nucleotides outside the gene matches: 9. The CDR3 loop spans 17 amino acids. DNA for the CDR3: TGTGCCAGCAGTTCTTTACCGGGACTAGCGGGAGTTGAGACCCAGTACTTC. It yields the protein CASSSLPGLAGVETQYF.

The rearrangement uses TRBV20-1 and TRBJ2-3; 8 positions match TRBD2. Germline V lookup: CDR1 DFQATT, CDR2 SNEGSKA (reference sequence). The CDR3 is 17 amino acids. Trimming removed 5 bases from V and 2 bases from J; junction bases left unmatched: 15. CDR3 loop: CSAPKGGGRSNTDTQYF. The CDR3 DNA follows: TGCAGTGCTCCTAAGGGGGGCGGGAGGAGTAACACAGATACGCAGTATTTT.

This chain joins TRBV6-6 and TRBJ2-7; D gene ambiguous. The CDR3 covers 13 residues. Germline V gene lookup returns CDR1 MNHNY and CDR2 SVGAGI (reference sequence). V was trimmed by 4 bases and J by 2 bases, leaving 9 bases between them. CDR3 sequence: CASSFDVTYEQYF. Written as DNA, the CDR3 is TGTGCCAGCAGTTTCGACGTAACCTACGAGCAGTACTTC.